Following are 11 T cell receptor beta chains from one sample sequenced in a study of shared clonotypes between healthy human individuals. Produced via immunoSEQ multiplex PCR; TCRdb's table is partial and in-frame only. The sample records around 1.5 million clones, nearly 99% being singletons. The sample taken for sequencing was naive CD4+ T cells sorted from blood. Subset meaning: CD45RA+ positively selected. The receptors were gathered from a man aged 30-40 years in good health.

The CDR3 protein is CASSFSSGWDTQYF. The CDR3 DNA reads TGTGCCAGCAGCTTTTCGTCAGGATGGGATACGCAGTATTTT. V gene TRBV7-8 combines with J gene TRBJ2-3, with D hard to call. The CDR3 contains 14 residues. From germline, CDR1 is SGHVS and CDR2 FQNEAQ. Between the trimmed V and J ends, which lost 3 bases and 6 bases, there was a span of 13 bases.

The V call is TRBV19, the J call TRBJ1-1, with 7 bases fitting TRBD1. Germline V gene sequence: CDR1 LNHDA, CDR2 SQIVND (reference sequence). The CDR3 is made up of 15 amino acids. Unmatched junction bases numbered 10, after V lost 5 bases and J lost 4 bases. The CDR3, as DNA: TGTGCCAGTAGTGGGAGGGGGCAAGGGTTCACTGAAGCTTTCTTT. It is translated as CASSGRGQGFTEAFF.

The chain couples TRBV28 to TRBJ1-5, with D perhaps matching TRBD1 (5 bases). V was cut by 6 bases and J by 3 bases, with 15 bases left in between. Germline assignment: CDR1 MDHEN and CDR2 SYDVKM. There are 15 residues in the CDR3. The DNA for the CDR3 is TGTGCCAGCAGACTCACGGGGACCACCAATCAGCCCCAGCATTTT. The encoded protein is CASRLTGTTNQPQHF. Full variable domain (remainder filled in from reference TRBV28 and TRBJ1-5): DVKVTQSSRYLVKRTGEKVFLECVQDMDHENMFWYRQDPGLGLRLIYFSYDVKMKEKGDIPEGYSVSREKKERFSLILESASTNQTSMYLCASRLTGTTNQPQHFGDGTRLSIL.

V usage is TRBV7-2 and J usage is TRBJ2-7, with D possibly matching TRBD1 (6 bases). Between the trimmed V and J ends, which lost 5 bases and 3 bases, there was a span of 11 bases. The CDR3 is 13 amino acids. Germline V CDR1 and CDR2: SGHTA, FQGNSA. The CDR3 region has the DNA TGTGCCAGCAGCCAAGACAGGCTCTACGAGCAGTACTTC. This translates into CASSQDRLYEQYF.

V and J are TRBV15 and TRBJ2-1; no definite D call. Germline-derived CDR1 and CDR2 are LNHNV and YYDKDF (reference sequence). V was cut by 6 bases and J by 6 bases, with 21 bases left in between. This CDR3 comprises 16 residues. The CDR3 DNA is TGTGCCACCAGTAAAACTACTCCCGCCCCACGCAATGAGCAGTTCTTC. It codes for CATSKTTPAPRNEQFF.

The chain joins TRBV7-2 to TRBJ1-2, with 8 bases matching TRBD1. The trim removed 5 bases at V and 5 bases at J, leaving 10 bases unmatched. There are 15 residues in the CDR3. The germline gives CDR1 SGHTA, CDR2 FQGNSA. In nucleotides, the CDR3 is TGTGCCAGCAGCCCGGGGACAGGCGGCTCGTATGGCTACACCTTC. Translating it yields CASSPGTGGSYGYTF.

This chain joins TRBV7-2 and TRBJ2-7; D gene uncertain. The V and J ends lost 5 bases and 7 bases respectively, with 12 bases between them. This CDR3 comprises 12 residues. Germline assignment: CDR1 SGHTA and CDR2 FQGNSA. The DNA for the CDR3 is TGTGCCAGCAGCCCTACATTTGGGGAGCAGTACTTC. Residues: CASSPTFGEQYF.

The chain recombines TRBV18 with TRBJ2-2; 7 nucleotides align to TRBD2. The CDR3 loop spans 16 amino acids. Germline V gene sequence: CDR1 KGHSH, CDR2 LQKENI. V lost 5 bases to trimming and J lost 1 base; unmatched junction nucleotides: 7. The CDR3 reads CASSTGTMENTGELFF. DNA for the CDR3: TGTGCCAGCTCAACCGGGACTATGGAGAACACCGGGGAGCTGTTTTTT.

Points on this clone: Other DNA sequences from this sample encode an identical CDR3 as well. The gene calls are TRBV5-1 and TRBJ2-3; 8 bases are shared with TRBD2. Germline CDR1 reads SGHRS; CDR2 reads YFSETQ. V was clipped by 2 bases and J by 0 bases; unmatched bases: 5. The CDR3 totals 16 residues. The CDR3 loop reads CASSLGTSGSTDTQYF. CDR3 bases: TGCGCCAGCAGCTTAGGCACTAGCGGTAGCACAGATACGCAGTATTTT.

The chain combines TRBV10-1 with TRBJ2-3, with D possibly matching TRBD2 (6 bases). Per germline, CDR1 WNHNN and CDR2 SYGVQD (reference sequence). Trimming pared 6 bases from V and 3 bases from J, leaving 19 bases between. This CDR3 region has 16 residues. CDR3 sequence (DNA): TGCGCCAGCAGCGGTGGCCGGGGGAGGCCGACAGATACGCAGTATTTT. Its protein product is CASSGGRGRPTDTQYF.

The V gene is TRBV2, the J gene TRBJ2-5; tentative D call: TRBD2 (6 bases). The CDR3 extends over 15 amino acids. Deletions cut 8 bases from V and 3 bases from J, with 19 bases between. CDR1 SNHLY and CDR2 FYNNEI come from the germline V gene. The CDR3 sequence is CASDTAGTAEETQYF. As DNA, the CDR3 is TGTGCCAGCGATACTGCCGGGACTGCCGAAGAGACCCAGTACTTC. The full variable domain, rest sourced from reference TRBV2 and TRBJ2-5, is EPEVTQTPSHQVTQMGQEVILRCVPISNHLYFYWYRQILGQKVEFLVSFYNNEISEKSEIFDDQFSVERPDGSNFTLKIRSTKLEDSAMYFCASDTAGTAEETQYFGPGTRLLVL.